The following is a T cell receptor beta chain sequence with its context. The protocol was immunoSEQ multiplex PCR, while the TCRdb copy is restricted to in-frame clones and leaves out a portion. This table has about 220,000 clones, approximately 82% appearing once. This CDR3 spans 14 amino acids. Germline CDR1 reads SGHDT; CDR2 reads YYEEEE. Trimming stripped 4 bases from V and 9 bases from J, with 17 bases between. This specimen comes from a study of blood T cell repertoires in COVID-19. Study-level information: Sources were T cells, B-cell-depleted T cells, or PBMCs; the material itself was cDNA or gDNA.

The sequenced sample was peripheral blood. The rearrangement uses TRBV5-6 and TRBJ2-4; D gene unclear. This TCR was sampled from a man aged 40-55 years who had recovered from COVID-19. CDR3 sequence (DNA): TGTGCCAGCAGCGTCGGCCTCCCTTCGGGCATTCAGTACTTC. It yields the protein CASSVGLPSGIQYF.